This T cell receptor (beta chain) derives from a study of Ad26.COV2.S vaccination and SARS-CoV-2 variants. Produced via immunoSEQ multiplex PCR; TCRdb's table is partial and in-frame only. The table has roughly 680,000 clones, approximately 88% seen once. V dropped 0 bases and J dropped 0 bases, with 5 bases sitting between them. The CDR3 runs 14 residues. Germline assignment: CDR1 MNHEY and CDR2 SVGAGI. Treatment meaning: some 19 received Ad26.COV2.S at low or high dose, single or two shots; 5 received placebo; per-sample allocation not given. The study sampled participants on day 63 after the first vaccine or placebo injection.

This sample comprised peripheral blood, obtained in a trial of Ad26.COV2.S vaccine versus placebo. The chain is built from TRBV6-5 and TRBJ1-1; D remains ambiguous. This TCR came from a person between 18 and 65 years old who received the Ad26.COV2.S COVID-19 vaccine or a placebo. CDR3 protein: CASSYSALNTEAFF. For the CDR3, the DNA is TGTGCCAGCAGTTACTCAGCATTGAACACTGAAGCTTTCTTT.